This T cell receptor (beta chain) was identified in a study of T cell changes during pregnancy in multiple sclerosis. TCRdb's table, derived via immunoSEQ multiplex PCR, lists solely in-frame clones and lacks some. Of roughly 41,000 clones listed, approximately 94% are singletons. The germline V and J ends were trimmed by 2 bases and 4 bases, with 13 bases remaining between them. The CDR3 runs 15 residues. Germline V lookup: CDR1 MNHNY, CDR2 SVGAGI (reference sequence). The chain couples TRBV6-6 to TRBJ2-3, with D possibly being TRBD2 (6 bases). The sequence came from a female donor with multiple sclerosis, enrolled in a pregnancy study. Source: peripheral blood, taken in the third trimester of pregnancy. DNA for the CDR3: TGTGCCAGCAGTTACCCATTAGGAGGGGCAGATACGCAGTATTTT. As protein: CASSYPLGGADTQYF.